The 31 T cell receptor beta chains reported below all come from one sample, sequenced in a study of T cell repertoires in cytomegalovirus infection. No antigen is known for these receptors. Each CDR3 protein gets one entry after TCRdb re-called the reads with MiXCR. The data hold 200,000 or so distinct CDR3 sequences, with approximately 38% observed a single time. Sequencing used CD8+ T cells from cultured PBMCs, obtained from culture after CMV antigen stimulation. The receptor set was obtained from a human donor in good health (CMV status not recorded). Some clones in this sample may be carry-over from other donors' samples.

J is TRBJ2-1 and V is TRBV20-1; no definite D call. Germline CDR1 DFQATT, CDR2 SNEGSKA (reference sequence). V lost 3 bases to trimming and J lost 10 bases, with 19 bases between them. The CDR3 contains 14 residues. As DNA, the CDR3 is TGCAGTGCTAGGATGACCCCGAGAGGTAGAGAGCAGTTCTTC. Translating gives CSARMTPRGREQFF.

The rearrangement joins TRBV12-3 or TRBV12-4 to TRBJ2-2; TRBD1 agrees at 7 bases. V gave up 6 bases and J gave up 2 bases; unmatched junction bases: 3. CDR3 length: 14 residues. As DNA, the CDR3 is TGTGCCAGCAGGGGGACAGAAAACACCGGGGAGCTGTTTTTT. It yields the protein CASRGTENTGELFF.

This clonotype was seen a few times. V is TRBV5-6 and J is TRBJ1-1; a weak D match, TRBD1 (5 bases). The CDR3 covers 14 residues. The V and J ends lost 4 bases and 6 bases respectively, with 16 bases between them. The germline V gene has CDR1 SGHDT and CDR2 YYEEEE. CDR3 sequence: CASSGGPSGAEAFF. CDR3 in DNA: TGTGCCAGCAGCGGGGGTCCCTCGGGGGCTGAAGCTTTCTTT.

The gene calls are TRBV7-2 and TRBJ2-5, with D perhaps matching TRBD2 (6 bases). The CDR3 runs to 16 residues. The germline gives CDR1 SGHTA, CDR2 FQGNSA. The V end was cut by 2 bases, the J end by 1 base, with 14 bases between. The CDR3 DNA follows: TGTGCCAGCAGCTTAAGATCGGGAGTTGGCCAAGAGACCCAGTACTTC. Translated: CASSLRSGVGQETQYF.

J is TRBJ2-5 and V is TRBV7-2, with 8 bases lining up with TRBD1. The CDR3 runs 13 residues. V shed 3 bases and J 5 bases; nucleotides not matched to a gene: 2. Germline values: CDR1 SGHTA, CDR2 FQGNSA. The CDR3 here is CASSFNRGETQYF. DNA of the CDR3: TGTGCCAGCAGCTTTAACAGGGGGGAGACCCAGTACTTC.

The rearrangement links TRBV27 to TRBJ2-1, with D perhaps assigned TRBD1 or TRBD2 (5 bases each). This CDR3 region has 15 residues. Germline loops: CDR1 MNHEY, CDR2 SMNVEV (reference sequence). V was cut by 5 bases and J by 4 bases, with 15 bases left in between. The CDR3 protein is CASSRDVTSYNEQFF. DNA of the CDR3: TGTGCCAGCAGTCGGGACGTAACGTCTTACAATGAGCAGTTCTTC.

CDR3 region: CASGLWGAGANVLTF. CDR3 sequence (DNA): TGTGCTAGTGGTTTGTGGGGAGCTGGGGCCAACGTCCTGACTTTC. The chain couples TRBV12-5 to TRBJ2-6; possible D gene TRBD2, 5 bases. The CDR3 is 15 residues long. Germline V lookup: CDR1 LGHNT, CDR2 FRNRAP. Trimming removed 2 bases from V and 2 bases from J, with 7 bases in between. The variable domain in full, completed from reference TRBV12-5 and TRBJ2-6, reads DARVTQTPRHKVTEMGQEVTMRCQPILGHNTVFWYRQTMMQGLELLAYFRNRAPLDDSGMPKDRFSAEMPDATLATLKIQPSEPRDSAVYFCASGLWGAGANVLTFGAGSRLTVL.

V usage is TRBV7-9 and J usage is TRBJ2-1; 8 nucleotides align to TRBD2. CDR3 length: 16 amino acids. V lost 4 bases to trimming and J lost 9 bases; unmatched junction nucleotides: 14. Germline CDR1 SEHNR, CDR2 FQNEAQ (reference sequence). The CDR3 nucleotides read TGTGCCAGCAGCTCCCCGAGGGAGCGGGAGCGGGGTGAGCAGTTCTTC. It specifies CASSSPRERERGEQFF. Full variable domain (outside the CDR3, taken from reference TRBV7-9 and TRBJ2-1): DTGVSQNPRHKITKRGQNVTFRCDPISEHNRLYWYRQTLGQGPEFLTYFQNEAQLEKSRLLSDRFSAERPKGSFSTLEIQRTEQGDSAMYLCASSSPRERERGEQFFGPGTRLTVL.

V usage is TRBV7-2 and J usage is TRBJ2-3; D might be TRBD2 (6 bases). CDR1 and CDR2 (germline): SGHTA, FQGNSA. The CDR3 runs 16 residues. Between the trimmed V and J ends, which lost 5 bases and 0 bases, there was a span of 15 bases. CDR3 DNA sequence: TGTGCCAGCAGCCCCCTGGGCGGGGCTAGCACAGATACGCAGTATTTT. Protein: CASSPLGGASTDTQYF.

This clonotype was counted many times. In DNA form, the CDR3 reads TGTGCCAGCAGCTTAGGTTACAGGCCGAACACTGAAGCTTTCTTT. Translated: CASSLGYRPNTEAFF. The rearrangement links TRBV11-2 to TRBJ1-1; TRBD1 might be the D (5 bases). CDR3 length: 15 amino acids. Germline CDR1 SGHAT, CDR2 FQNNGV. The V end was cut by 1 base, the J end by 1 base, with 10 bases between.

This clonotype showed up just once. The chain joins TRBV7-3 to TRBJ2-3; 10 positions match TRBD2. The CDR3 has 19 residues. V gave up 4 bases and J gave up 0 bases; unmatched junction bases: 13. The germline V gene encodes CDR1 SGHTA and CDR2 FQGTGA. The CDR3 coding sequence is TGTGCCAGCAGCTCACAGACCAGCGGGGGGGCTTATAGCACAGATACGCAGTATTTT. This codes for CASSSQTSGGAYSTDTQYF.

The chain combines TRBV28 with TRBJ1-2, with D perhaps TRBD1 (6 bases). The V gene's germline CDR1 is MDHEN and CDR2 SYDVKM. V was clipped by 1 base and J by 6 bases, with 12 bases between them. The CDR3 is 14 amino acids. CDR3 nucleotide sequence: TGTGCCAGCAGTTTATTAAGCAGGGGTCATGGCTACACCTTC. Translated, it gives CASSLLSRGHGYTF.

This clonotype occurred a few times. For the CDR3, the DNA is TGTGCCAGCAGGTCCCCGTCGCTAGCGGTCACCGGGGAGCTGTTTTTT. This codes for CASRSPSLAVTGELFF. The J gene is TRBJ2-2, the V gene TRBV7-3; TRBD2 matches at 7 bases. CDR3 length equals 16 residues. CDR1 and CDR2 from the germline V gene are SGHTA and FQGTGA. V shed 6 bases and J 4 bases; nucleotides not matched to a gene: 11.

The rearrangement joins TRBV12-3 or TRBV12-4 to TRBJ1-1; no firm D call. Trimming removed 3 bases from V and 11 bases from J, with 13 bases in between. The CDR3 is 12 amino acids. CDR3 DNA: TGTGCCAGCAGTTTTGGTTGGGGAAAGGCTTTCTTT. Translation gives CASSFGWGKAFF.

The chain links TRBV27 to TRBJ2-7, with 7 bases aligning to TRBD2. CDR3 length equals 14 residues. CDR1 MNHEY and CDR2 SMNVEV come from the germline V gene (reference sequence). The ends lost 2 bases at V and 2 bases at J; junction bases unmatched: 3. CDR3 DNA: TGTGCCAGCAGTTTAGGCGGGGGAGCCTACGAGCAGTACTTC. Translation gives CASSLGGGAYEQYF.

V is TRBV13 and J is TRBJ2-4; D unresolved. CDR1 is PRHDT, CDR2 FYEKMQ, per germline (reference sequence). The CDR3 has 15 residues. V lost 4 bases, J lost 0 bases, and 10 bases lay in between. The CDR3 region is CASSSGGKAKNIQYF. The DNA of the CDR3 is TGTGCCAGCAGCTCCGGTGGGAAAGCCAAAAACATTCAGTACTTC.

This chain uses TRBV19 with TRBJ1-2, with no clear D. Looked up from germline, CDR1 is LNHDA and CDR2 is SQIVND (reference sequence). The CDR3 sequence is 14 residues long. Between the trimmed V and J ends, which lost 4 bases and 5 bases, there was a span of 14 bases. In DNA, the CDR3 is TGTGCCAGTAGTACAGACTGGAGGATGTATGGCTACACCTTC. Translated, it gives CASSTDWRMYGYTF.

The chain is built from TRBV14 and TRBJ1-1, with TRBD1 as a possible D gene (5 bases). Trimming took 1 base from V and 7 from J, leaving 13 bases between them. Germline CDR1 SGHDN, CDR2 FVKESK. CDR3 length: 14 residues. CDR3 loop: CASSQVWPDSEAFF. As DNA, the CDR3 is TGTGCCAGCAGCCAAGTTTGGCCCGACAGTGAAGCTTTCTTT.

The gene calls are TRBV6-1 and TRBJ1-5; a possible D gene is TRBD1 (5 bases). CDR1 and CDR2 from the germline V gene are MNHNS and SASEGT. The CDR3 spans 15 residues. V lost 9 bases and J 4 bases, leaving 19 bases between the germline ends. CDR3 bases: TGTGCCAGAAGCCCCTGGGGGGATAGAAATCAGCCCCAGCATTTT. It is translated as CARSPWGDRNQPQHF.

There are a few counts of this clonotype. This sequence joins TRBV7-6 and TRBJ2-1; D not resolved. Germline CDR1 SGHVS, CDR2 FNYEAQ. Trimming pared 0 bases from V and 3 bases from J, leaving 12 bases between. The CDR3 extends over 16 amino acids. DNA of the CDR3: TGTGCCAGCAGCTTAGCCGGCTATCCCTACTACAATGAGCAGTTCTTC. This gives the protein CASSLAGYPYYNEQFF.

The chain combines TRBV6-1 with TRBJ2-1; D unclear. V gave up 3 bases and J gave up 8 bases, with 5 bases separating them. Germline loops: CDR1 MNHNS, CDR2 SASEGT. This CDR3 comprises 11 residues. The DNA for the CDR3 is TGTGCCAGCAGTGATGGGGATGAGCAGTTCTTC. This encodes CASSDGDEQFF.

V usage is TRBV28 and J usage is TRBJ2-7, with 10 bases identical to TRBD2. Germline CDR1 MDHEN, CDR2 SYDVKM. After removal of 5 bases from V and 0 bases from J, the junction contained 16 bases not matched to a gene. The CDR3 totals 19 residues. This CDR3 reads CASSPGQLTSGSISYEQYF. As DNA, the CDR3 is TGTGCCAGCAGTCCCGGACAGTTGACTAGCGGGTCCATCTCCTACGAGCAGTACTTC.

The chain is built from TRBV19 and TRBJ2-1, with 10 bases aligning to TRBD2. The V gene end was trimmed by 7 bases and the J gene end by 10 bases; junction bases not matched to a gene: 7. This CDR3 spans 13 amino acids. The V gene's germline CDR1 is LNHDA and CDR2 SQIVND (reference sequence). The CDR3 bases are TGTGCCAGTAAAAGCGGGGGGGCAGTAGAGCAGTTCTTC. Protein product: CASKSGGAVEQFF. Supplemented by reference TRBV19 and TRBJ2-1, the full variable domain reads DGGITQSPKYLFRKEGQNVTLSCEQNLNHDAMYWYRQDPGQGLRLIYYSQIVNDFQKGDIAEGYSVSREKKESFPLTVTSAQKNPTAFYLCASKSGGAVEQFFGPGTRLTVL.

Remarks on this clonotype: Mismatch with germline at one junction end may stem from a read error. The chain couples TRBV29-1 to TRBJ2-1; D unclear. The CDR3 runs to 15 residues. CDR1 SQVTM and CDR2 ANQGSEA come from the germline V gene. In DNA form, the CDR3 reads TGCAGCATTGAAGTCGGCTCCCCCCTCTACAATGAGCAGTTCTTC. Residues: CSIEVGSPLYNEQFF.

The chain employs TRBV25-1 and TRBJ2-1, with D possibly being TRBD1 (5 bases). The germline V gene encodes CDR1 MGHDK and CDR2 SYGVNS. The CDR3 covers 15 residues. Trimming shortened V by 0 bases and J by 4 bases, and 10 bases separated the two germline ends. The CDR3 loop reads CASSEYAGIYNEQFF. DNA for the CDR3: TGTGCCAGCAGTGAATACGCAGGGATTTACAATGAGCAGTTCTTC.

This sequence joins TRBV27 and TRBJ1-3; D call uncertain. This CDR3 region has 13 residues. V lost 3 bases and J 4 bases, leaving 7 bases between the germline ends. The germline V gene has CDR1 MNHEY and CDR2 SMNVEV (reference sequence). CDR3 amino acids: CASSFGVGNTIYF. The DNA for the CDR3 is TGTGCCAGCAGTTTCGGGGTCGGAAACACCATATATTTT.

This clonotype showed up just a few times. The CDR3 region has the DNA TGCAGCGTTAAGGGGGAAGGGAGCAATCAGCCCCAGCATTTT. This gives the protein CSVKGEGSNQPQHF. The rearrangement uses TRBV29-1 and TRBJ1-5; TRBD1 might be the D (6 bases). CDR1 and CDR2 from the germline V gene are SQVTM and ANQGSEA. This CDR3 region has 14 residues. Trimming cost V 5 bases and J 1 base, with 12 bases left between them.

The CDR3 DNA reads TGTGCCAGCAGTCCTGGACAGGGATCGTATGGCTACACCTTC. This codes for CASSPGQGSYGYTF. This chain connects TRBV6-5 to TRBJ1-2; 8 bases map to TRBD1. The trim removed 5 bases at V and 5 bases at J, leaving 7 bases unmatched. This CDR3 comprises 14 residues. Germline lookup yields CDR1 MNHEY and CDR2 SVGAGI.

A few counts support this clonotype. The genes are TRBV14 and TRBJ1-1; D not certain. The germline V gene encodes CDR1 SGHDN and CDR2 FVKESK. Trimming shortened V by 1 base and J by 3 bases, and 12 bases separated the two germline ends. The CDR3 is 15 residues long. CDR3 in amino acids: CASSQAMGLYTEAFF. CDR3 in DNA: TGTGCCAGCAGCCAAGCCATGGGGTTGTACACTGAAGCTTTCTTT.

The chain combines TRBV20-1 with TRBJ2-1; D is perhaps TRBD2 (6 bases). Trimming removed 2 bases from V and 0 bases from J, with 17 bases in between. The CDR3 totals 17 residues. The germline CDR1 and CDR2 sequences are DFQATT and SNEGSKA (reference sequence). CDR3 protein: CSARRGTDINSYNEQFF. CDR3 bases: TGCAGTGCTAGACGAGGGACTGACATCAACTCCTACAATGAGCAGTTCTTC.

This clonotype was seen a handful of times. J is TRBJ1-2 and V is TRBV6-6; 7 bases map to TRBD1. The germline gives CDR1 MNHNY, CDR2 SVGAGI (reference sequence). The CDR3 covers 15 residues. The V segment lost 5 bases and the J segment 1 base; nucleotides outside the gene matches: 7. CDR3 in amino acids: CASSANRGINYGYTF. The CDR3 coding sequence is TGTGCCAGCAGTGCAAACAGGGGAATTAACTATGGCTACACCTTC.